The source of this TCR beta chain is a study of shared clonotypes between healthy human individuals. Study-wide points: When naive CD4 clonotypes were compared across several donors, about 4.8% were shared. Naive subsets tended to show greater estimated richness than memory subsets.

Remarks on this clone: Its matching antigen is unknown.

Profiling relied on immunoSEQ multiplex PCR, and the TCRdb table lists in-frame clones only, not all of them. In the table there are 1,400,000 or so clones, approximately 98.5% of which are singletons. There are 16 residues in the CDR3. Looked up from germline, CDR1 is KGHSH and CDR2 is LQKENI. V was clipped by 5 bases and J by 0 bases, with 14 bases between them. The CD4+ fraction was divided into a CD45RA+ naive subset and a CD45RA-negative memory subset. The origin of this receptor is a young man in good health. The chain employs TRBV18 and TRBJ1-3, with D hard to call. What was sequenced was naive CD4+ T cells sorted from blood. As to subset: CD45RA+ positively selected. The CDR3 here is CASSVAWVSSGNTIYF. CDR3 coding DNA: TGTGCCAGCTCAGTAGCCTGGGTGAGCTCTGGAAACACCATATATTTT.